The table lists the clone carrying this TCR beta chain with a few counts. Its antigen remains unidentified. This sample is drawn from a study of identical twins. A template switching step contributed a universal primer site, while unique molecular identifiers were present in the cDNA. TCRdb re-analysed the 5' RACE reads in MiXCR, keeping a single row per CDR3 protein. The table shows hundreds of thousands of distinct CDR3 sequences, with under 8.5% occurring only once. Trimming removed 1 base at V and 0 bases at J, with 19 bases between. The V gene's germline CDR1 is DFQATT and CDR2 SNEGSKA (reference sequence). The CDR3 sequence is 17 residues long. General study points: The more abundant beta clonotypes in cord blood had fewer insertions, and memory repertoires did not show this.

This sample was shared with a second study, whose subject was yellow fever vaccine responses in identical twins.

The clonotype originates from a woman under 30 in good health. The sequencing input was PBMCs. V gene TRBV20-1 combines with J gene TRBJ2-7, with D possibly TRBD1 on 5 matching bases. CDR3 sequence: CSARGGQTRLSSYEQYF. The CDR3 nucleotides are TGCAGTGCTAGAGGGGGCCAGACACGACTCTCCTCCTACGAGCAGTACTTC.